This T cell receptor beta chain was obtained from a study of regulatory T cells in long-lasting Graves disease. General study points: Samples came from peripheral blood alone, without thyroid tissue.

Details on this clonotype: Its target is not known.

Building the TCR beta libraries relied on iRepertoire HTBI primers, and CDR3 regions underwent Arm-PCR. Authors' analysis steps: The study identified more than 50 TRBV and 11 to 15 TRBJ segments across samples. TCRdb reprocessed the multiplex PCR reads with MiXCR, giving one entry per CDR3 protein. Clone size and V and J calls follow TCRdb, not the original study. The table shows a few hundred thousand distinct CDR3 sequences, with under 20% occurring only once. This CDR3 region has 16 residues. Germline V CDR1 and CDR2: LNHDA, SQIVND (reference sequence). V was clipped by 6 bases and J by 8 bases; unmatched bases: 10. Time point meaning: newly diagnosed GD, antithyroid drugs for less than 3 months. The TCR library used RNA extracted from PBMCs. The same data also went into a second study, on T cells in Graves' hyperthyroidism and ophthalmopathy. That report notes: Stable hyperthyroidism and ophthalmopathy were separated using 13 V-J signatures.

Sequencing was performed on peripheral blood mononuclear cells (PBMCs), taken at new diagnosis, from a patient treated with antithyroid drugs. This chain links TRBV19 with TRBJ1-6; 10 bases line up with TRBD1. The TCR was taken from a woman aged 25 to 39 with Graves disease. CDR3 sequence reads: CASRRATGGWDSPLHF. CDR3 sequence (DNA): TGTGCCAGTAGGAGAGCGACAGGGGGCTGGGATTCACCCCTCCACTTT.